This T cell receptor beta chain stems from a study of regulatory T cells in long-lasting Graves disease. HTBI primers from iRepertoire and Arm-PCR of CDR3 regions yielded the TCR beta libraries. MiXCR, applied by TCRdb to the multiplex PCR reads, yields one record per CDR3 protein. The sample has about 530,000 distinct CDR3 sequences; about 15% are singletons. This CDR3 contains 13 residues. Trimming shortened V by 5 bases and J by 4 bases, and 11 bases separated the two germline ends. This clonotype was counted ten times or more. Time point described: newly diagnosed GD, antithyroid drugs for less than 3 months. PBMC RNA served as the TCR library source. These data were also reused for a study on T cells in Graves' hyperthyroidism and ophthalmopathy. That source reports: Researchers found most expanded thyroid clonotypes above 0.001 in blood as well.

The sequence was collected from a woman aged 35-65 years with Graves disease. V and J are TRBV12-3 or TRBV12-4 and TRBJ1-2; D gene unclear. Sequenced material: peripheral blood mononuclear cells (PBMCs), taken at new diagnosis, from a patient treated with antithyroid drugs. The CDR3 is CASSITTFYGYTF. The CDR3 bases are TGTGCCAGCAGTATTACCACATTCTATGGCTACACCTTC.